Each of the 7 T cell receptor beta chains below was sequenced from the same sample in a study of blood T cell repertoires in COVID-19. Assay: immunoSEQ multiplex PCR; the TCRdb copy retains only in-frame clones and omits some. This table holds more than 55,000 clones, 80% to 85% found once. The specimen sequenced was peripheral blood. These receptors all stem from an elderly woman with acute or convalescent COVID-19.

The table lists this clone with a few counts. J is TRBJ1-1 and V is TRBV4-1; D not certain. The CDR3 has 13 amino acids. Germline V gene sequence: CDR1 MGHRA, CDR2 YSYEKL. Trimming took off 1 base at V and 3 bases at J, with 6 bases between the two ends. The CDR3 here is CASSQVRDTEAFF. The CDR3 DNA reads TGCGCCAGCAGCCAAGTCCGGGACACTGAAGCTTTCTTT.

The sample holds a few counts of this clone. The chain joins TRBV7-9 to TRBJ2-1; 9 bases align to TRBD2. J was trimmed by 5 bases and V by 7 bases; bases with no gene match: 6. This CDR3 has 14 residues. Germline assignment: CDR1 SEHNR and CDR2 FQNEAQ (reference sequence). CDR3 in amino acids: CASTLASGDNEQFF. The CDR3 nucleotides are TGTGCCAGCACCCTGGCTAGCGGGGACAATGAGCAGTTCTTC.

The rearrangement joins TRBV5-5 to TRBJ1-3; maybe TRBD1 (5 bases). CDR3 size: 18 residues. CDR1 and CDR2 from the germline V gene are SGHKS and YYEKEE (reference sequence). Trimming cost V 4 bases and J 0 bases, with 20 bases left between them. The CDR3 here is CASSRNLELGGSGNTIYF. As DNA, the CDR3 is TGTGCCAGCAGCCGCAATTTAGAGCTGGGGGGCTCTGGAAACACCATATATTTT.

This chain links TRBV5-6 with TRBJ1-5; D gene uncertain. The germline V and J ends were trimmed by 4 bases and 3 bases, with 8 bases remaining between them. Per germline, CDR1 SGHDT and CDR2 YYEEEE. The CDR3 is 13 residues long. The CDR3 here is CASSRTANQPQHF. The CDR3 DNA reads TGTGCCAGCAGCAGGACTGCCAATCAGCCCCAGCATTTT.

This rearrangement joins TRBV6-5 to TRBJ1-6, with unresolved D. The CDR3 has 15 amino acids. Germline CDR1 MNHEY, CDR2 SVGAGI. The ends were cut back, 5 bases at V and 0 bases at J, with 8 bases in the middle. The CDR3 protein is CASSTVSSYNSPLHF. CDR3 DNA sequence: TGTGCCAGCAGTACCGTTAGCTCCTATAATTCACCCCTCCACTTT.

The chain recombines TRBV30 with TRBJ1-1; 7 bases fit TRBD1. Germline lookup yields CDR1 GTSNPN and CDR2 SVGIG (reference sequence). This CDR3 contains 15 residues. J lost 0 bases, V lost 4 bases, and 8 bases had no gene match. The chain's CDR3 is CAWMTGKTLNTEAFF. DNA for the CDR3: TGTGCCTGGATGACAGGGAAAACGCTGAACACTGAAGCTTTCTTT.

The CDR3 sequence is CASSQTTGVPDTQYF. CDR3 nucleotides: TGCGCCAGCAGCCAGACAACAGGGGTCCCAGATACGCAGTATTTT. This rearrangement joins TRBV5-1 to TRBJ2-3; 7 bases map to TRBD1. The CDR3 is 15 residues long. The junction had 9 bases not matched to a gene; V was cut back by 4 bases and J by 4 bases. Germline values: CDR1 SGHRS, CDR2 YFSETQ.